This TCR beta chain was identified during a study of OX40 agonist ivuxolimab in advanced cancers. As for the study more broadly: Ivuxolimab was an agonistic, fully human IgG2 monoclonal antibody directed against OX40 (CD134), a costimulatory receptor. Intravenous ivuxolimab was administered to patients every 2 weeks at six dose levels: 0.01, 0.1, 0.3, 1.5, 3 and 10 mg/kg. Of the roughly 52 dose-escalation patients, hepatocellular carcinoma was present in approximately 20, melanoma in approximately 15, renal cell carcinoma in 9 and head and neck cancer in 9. The dose-escalation cohort was about 86% male with a mean age of about 54 years, ranging from 23 to 79. Patients were allowed to have had prior anti-PD-1, anti-PD-L1 or anti-CTLA-4 therapy, and more than 30% of the dose-escalation patients had previously received checkpoint inhibitors. Partial responses were achieved by three dose-escalation patients, of whom one had hepatocellular carcinoma and two had cutaneous melanoma. The purpose of peripheral TCRbeta sequencing was to test whether ivuxolimab changed TCR sequence diversity and led to clonal T-cell expansion. The paper reports the monotherapy dose-escalation portion (N ≈ 50 patients) of the phase I ivuxolimab trial.

The trial excluded patients who had a history of autoimmune disease or who were on systemic immunosuppression. Peripheral blood for TCR sequencing was drawn from every dose cohort at baseline, at cycle 4 day 1 and at cycle 7 day 1. The samples were taken from a phase I, first-in-human, multicenter, open-label dose-escalation trial of ivuxolimab. The trial enrolled adults with locally advanced or metastatic head and neck squamous cell, hepatocellular, melanoma or renal cell carcinoma. Before TCR sequencing, CD4+ and CD8+ T cells were separately sorted from peripheral blood. On the study overall, not on this receptor specifically: Partial responders in the 0.1-3.0 mg/kg groups had among the lowest normalized peripheral clonal expansion, especially among CD8+ T cells. The antigen specificity of the peripheral T cells that underwent clonal expansion was not determined. Low levels of normalized T-cell clonal expansion were also shown by some nonresponding patients. After ivuxolimab, expanded clones were on average more numerous among CD8+ T cells than among CD4+ T cells. At doses of 0.1 to 3.0 mg/kg, clonal expansion of both CD4+ and CD8+ T cells in blood was seen between baseline and week 6.

CDR1 and CDR2 are read off the germline V gene (reference sequence) as LNHNV and YYDKDF. Trimming takes 3 bases off V and 7 bases off J; junction bases not matched to a gene: 7. From cysteine to phenylalanine, the CDR3 is 15 amino acids long. Kept here is only the CDR3 DNA, which spans 45 bases and is read in frame from base 1. This clone was found once. The antigen it binds to is not known. No base quality values were provided; no much bigger clone lies one nucleotide off. Genomic DNA was isolated from the sorted cells so that the TCRbeta CDR3 region could be sequenced. TCRbeta CDR3 regions were sequenced using the immunoSEQ Assay. TCRdb took over this immuneACCESS table, retaining in-frame rearrangements with V and J assigned. Such tables are incomplete; in checked studies, under half of the missing clones stem from an unresolved V gene, and the remainder is unexplained. The sample table shows around 50,000 clones, and approximately 71% are seen once. Of the sample, roughly 3% is held by the ten largest clones.

The source of this sequence is an adult with an advanced solid tumor such as melanoma, head and neck, liver or kidney cancer. This chain joins TRBV15 to TRBJ2-3, with 10 junctional bases fitting TRBD2. The sequenced sample was CD4+ or CD8+ T cells sorted from blood, obtained in a trial of the OX40 agonist ivuxolimab. The bases are TGTGCCACCAGCAGCTTCTCTAGCGGGAGAAATACGCAGTATTTT. Its protein product is CATSSFSSGRNTQYF.